This passage covers 15 T cell receptor beta chains from one sample sequenced in a study of blood T cell repertoires in COVID-19. Libraries were prepared by immunoSEQ multiplex PCR; TCRdb keeps only in-frame clonotypes and omits some of them. The data show about 85,000 clones, about 80% seen once. The sample consisted of peripheral blood. The source of these receptors is a human donor in a cohort sampled during active COVID-19.

DNA of the CDR3: TGTGCCAGTAGGGGGGCCGGTGGGGAGCTGTTTTTT. Translation gives CASRGAGGELFF. The chain links TRBV19 to TRBJ2-2; TRBD1 is a possible D gene (6 bases). V was cut by 6 bases and J by 8 bases, with 10 bases left in between. The CDR3 consists of 12 residues. Germline CDR1 LNHDA, CDR2 SQIVND (reference sequence).

The chain has TRBV19 and TRBJ1-1, with D possibly being TRBD1 (5 bases). The length of the CDR3 is 13 residues. The germline V and J ends were trimmed by 4 bases and 10 bases, with 16 bases remaining between them. Germline V gene sequence: CDR1 LNHDA, CDR2 SQIVND (reference sequence). CDR3 coding DNA: TGTGCCAGTAGTAGTAGGGGAATGGAACGAGCTTTCTTT. Translated: CASSSRGMERAFF.

This clone was observed a single time. The chain is built from TRBV5-6 and TRBJ2-3; the D gene is possibly TRBD2 (6 bases). The CDR3 sequence is 15 residues long. The V end lost 4 bases, the J end lost 0 bases, and 12 bases lay between the germline ends. In germline, CDR1 is SGHDT, CDR2 YYEEEE. CDR3 amino acids: CASSPRRGSTDTQYF. CDR3 nucleotide sequence: TGTGCCAGCAGCCCCCGCCGGGGGAGCACAGATACGCAGTATTTT. The full variable domain, with the rest looked up from reference TRBV5-6 and TRBJ2-3, is DAGVTQSPTHLIKTRGQQVTLRCSPKSGHDTVSWYQQALGQGPQFIFQYYEEEERQRGNFPDRFSGHQFPNYSSELNVNALLLGDSALYLCASSPRRGSTDTQYFGPGTRLTVL.

In nucleotides, the CDR3 is TGTGCCAGCAGCCAAGGGAGCCACACAGATACGCAGTATTTT. It yields the protein CASSQGSHTDTQYF. V is TRBV3-1 (or the pseudogene TRBV3-2) and J is TRBJ2-3; no firm D call. Germline-derived CDR1 and CDR2 are LGHDT and YNNKEL (reference sequence). The CDR3 length is 14 residues. V was clipped by 1 base and J by 2 bases, with 7 bases between them.

The count of this clone is one. The V and J genes are TRBV19 and TRBJ2-3, with 9 bases aligning to TRBD1. This CDR3 spans 16 amino acids. The junction had 10 bases not matched to a gene; V was cut back by 3 bases and J by 6 bases. In germline, CDR1 is LNHDA, CDR2 SQIVND (reference sequence). The DNA of the CDR3 is TGTGCCAGTAGTATTAATTGGGACAGGGCTGGCGATACGCAGTATTTT. This codes for CASSINWDRAGDTQYF.

This clone was detected a few times. V gene TRBV27 combines with J gene TRBJ2-7; 11 bases map to TRBD1. The CDR3 has 11 residues. J gave up 6 bases and V 10 bases, and 2 bases lay outside the gene matches. Germline CDR1 reads MNHEY; CDR2 reads SMNVEV (reference sequence). The DNA of the CDR3 is TGTGCCACTGGGACAGGGGGCGAGCAGTACTTC. Translating it yields CATGTGGEQYF.

The chain combines TRBV2 with TRBJ2-2; D is perhaps TRBD1 (5 bases). Germline V CDR1 and CDR2: SNHLY, FYNNEI. This CDR3 has 14 amino acids. Trimming cost V 6 bases and J 5 bases, with 13 bases left between them. This chain's CDR3 is CASRGRLGTGELFF. The CDR3 region has the DNA TGTGCCAGCAGGGGGCGGTTGGGAACCGGGGAGCTGTTTTTT.

The chain employs TRBV4-1 and TRBJ2-3; 8 nucleotides line up with TRBD1. CDR3 length: 13 amino acids. Germline-derived CDR1 and CDR2 are MGHRA and YSYEKL. Losses at the gene ends were 4 bases for V and 7 bases for J; bases not matched to a gene: 4. As DNA, the CDR3 is TGCGCCAGCAGCCGGCAGGGGGCAAATACGCAGTATTTT. Protein sequence: CASSRQGANTQYF.

CDR3 residues: CASSEPDRGRSPLHF. The CDR3 DNA follows: TGTGCCAGCAGTGAGCCAGACAGGGGAAGATCACCCCTCCACTTT. This sequence joins TRBV28 and TRBJ1-6; 8 bases match TRBD1. Trimming removed 5 bases from V and 10 bases from J; junction bases left unmatched: 10. This CDR3 is 15 amino acids long. Germline V gives CDR1 MDHEN, CDR2 SYDVKM.

This chain connects TRBV10-3 to TRBJ1-5; a possible D gene is TRBD1 (6 bases). Trimming took 0 bases from V and 2 from J, leaving 17 bases between them. Germline CDR1 reads ENHRY; CDR2 reads SYGVKD. This CDR3 is built from 18 residues. As DNA, the CDR3 is TGTGCCATCAGTGAGTCAAGGGCAGGGGTTGATGGCAATCAGCCCCAGCATTTT. Translated: CAISESRAGVDGNQPQHF.

The CDR3 protein is CASSTQGSNEKLFF. In DNA, the CDR3 is TGTGCCAGCAGCACCCAGGGGTCTAATGAAAAACTGTTTTTT. This chain uses TRBV7-3 with TRBJ1-4; the D gene is possibly TRBD1 (6 bases). Germline values: CDR1 SGHTA, CDR2 FQGTGA. This CDR3 spans 14 amino acids. Trimming cost V 5 bases and J 3 bases, with 10 bases left between them.

V usage is TRBV5-1 and J usage is TRBJ1-4; D perhaps matches TRBD1 (6 bases). From germline, CDR1 is SGHRS and CDR2 YFSETQ. The ends were cut back, 0 bases at V and 4 bases at J, with 13 bases in the middle. This CDR3 has 16 amino acids. The CDR3, as DNA: TGCGCCAGCAGCTTGGCCGACAGGCAGCTTAATGAAAAACTGTTTTTT. As protein: CASSLADRQLNEKLFF.

The V call is TRBV2, the J call TRBJ2-1, with 9 bases aligning to TRBD2. The CDR3 has 14 residues. Trimming removed 9 bases from V and 5 bases from J; junction bases left unmatched: 8. Germline lookup yields CDR1 SNHLY and CDR2 FYNNEI. The CDR3 here is CASKPGTSNNEQFF. The DNA for the CDR3 is TGTGCCAGTAAGCCCGGGACTAGCAACAATGAGCAGTTCTTC.

The chain joins TRBV20-1 to TRBJ2-1; TRBD2 might be the D (7 bases). The CDR3 length is 14 residues. Per the germline V gene, CDR1 is DFQATT and CDR2 is SNEGSKA (reference sequence). The V and J ends lost 3 bases and 5 bases respectively, with 14 bases between them. CDR3 nucleotide sequence: TGCAGTGCTAGTTTCTGGGGGGGGCACAATGAGCAGTTCTTC. This codes for CSASFWGGHNEQFF.

This chain joins TRBV6-5 and TRBJ2-7; the match to TRBD1 covers 8 bases. The J segment lost 6 bases and the V segment lost 3 bases, leaving 13 bases of the junction unmatched. This CDR3 contains 16 residues. Germline V gives CDR1 MNHEY, CDR2 SVGAGI. The CDR3 DNA sequence: TGTGCCAGCAGTTATCGGGTGACAGGGGCATCGTCCGAGCAGTACTTC. This sequence encodes CASSYRVTGASSEQYF.